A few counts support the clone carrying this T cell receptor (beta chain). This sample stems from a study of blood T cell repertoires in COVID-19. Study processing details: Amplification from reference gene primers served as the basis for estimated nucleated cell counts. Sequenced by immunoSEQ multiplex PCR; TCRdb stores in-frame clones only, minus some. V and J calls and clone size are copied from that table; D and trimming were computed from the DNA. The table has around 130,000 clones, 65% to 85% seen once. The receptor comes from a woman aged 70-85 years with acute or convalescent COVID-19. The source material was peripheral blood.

This CDR3 is CASSLPGSNTF. CDR3 nucleotides: TGTGCCAGCAGCTTGCCGGGAAGTAACACCTTC. The chain couples TRBV7-9 to TRBJ1-2; D gene ambiguous. Germline V CDR1 and CDR2: SEHNR, FQNEAQ (reference sequence). This CDR3 contains 11 residues. The V gene lost 3 bases and the J gene lost 12 bases, with 11 bases spanning the gap.